The 17 T cell receptor beta chains below all came from one sample that was sequenced in a study of blood T cells in healthy people across ages. Using a J-beta primer mix together with a sample-barcoded 5' primer, a second PCR was run for about 7 to 12 cycles. TCRdb itself ran the 5' RACE reads through MiXCR, one entry per CDR3 protein. The sample has about 1.8 million distinct CDR3 sequences; just under 50% are singletons. The sequencing sample was made of blood. The receptors here all came from a woman aged 35 to 49 in good health.

This clonotype showed up just a few times. V gene TRBV29-1 combines with J gene TRBJ2-3, with TRBD2 as a possible D gene (5 bases). Per germline, CDR1 SQVTM and CDR2 ANQGSEA. This CDR3 contains 17 residues. Trimming stripped 6 bases from V and 0 bases from J, with 22 bases between. The CDR3 loop is CSVAPHHDGESTDTQYF. In DNA, the CDR3 is TGCAGCGTGGCCCCCCACCACGACGGGGAAAGCACAGATACGCAGTATTTT.

V usage is TRBV29-1 and J usage is TRBJ2-3, with D perhaps TRBD1 or TRBD2 (5 bases each). The CDR3 loop spans 15 amino acids. V lost 1 base, J lost 2 bases, and 13 bases lay in between. CDR1 and CDR2 from the germline V gene are SQVTM and ANQGSEA. The CDR3 DNA reads as TGCAGCGTTGAAGCCCCCGAGGGGCTCACAGATACGCAGTATTTT. The encoded protein is CSVEAPEGLTDTQYF.

The V and J genes are TRBV25-1 and TRBJ1-2, with D maybe TRBD1 (6 bases). Trimming took off 0 bases at V and 2 bases at J, with 16 bases between the two ends. CDR3 length equals 17 residues. Germline V gene lookup returns CDR1 MGHDK and CDR2 SYGVNS. The CDR3 region is CASSEYAPVQGNYGYTF. CDR3 nucleotides: TGTGCCAGCAGTGAATATGCCCCGGTTCAGGGGAACTATGGCTACACCTTC.

This clonotype was recorded many times. This sequence joins TRBV29-1 and TRBJ2-5, with TRBD1 as a possible D gene (5 bases). CDR3 length: 13 residues. Looked up from germline, CDR1 is SQVTM and CDR2 is ANQGSEA. V lost 0 bases and J 4 bases, leaving 9 bases between the germline ends. Here the CDR3 DNA reads TGCAGCGTTGAAGATCAGGGCGGAGAGACCCAGTACTTC. Encoded protein: CSVEDQGGETQYF. Variable domain in full (rest from reference TRBV29-1 and TRBJ2-5): SAVISQKPSRDICQRGTSLTIQCQVDSQVTMMFWYRQQPGQSLTLIATANQGSEATYESGFVIDKFPISRPNLTFSTLTVSNMSPEDSSIYLCSVEDQGGETQYFGPGTRLLVL.

The chain couples TRBV20-1 to TRBJ2-7; no reliable D call. Germline CDR1 DFQATT, CDR2 SNEGSKA (reference sequence). This CDR3 spans 11 amino acids. V was pared by 5 bases and J by 7 bases, with 12 bases between. The DNA for the CDR3 is TGCAGTGCTGGGTCGTACAATGAGCAGTACTTC. It encodes CSAGSYNEQYF.

Only a few counts were recorded for this clonotype. The chain combines TRBV7-2 with TRBJ1-4; D gene uncertain. Trimming removed 5 bases at V and 7 bases at J, with 8 bases between. The germline V gene has CDR1 SGHTA and CDR2 FQGNSA. The CDR3 contains 12 residues. In nucleotides, the CDR3 is TGTGCCAGCAGCCCCCCCTCTGAAAAACTGTTTTTT. Translated, it gives CASSPPSEKLFF.

The V gene is TRBV6-2 or TRBV6-3, the J gene TRBJ1-6, with 8 bases identical to TRBD1. The CDR3 is made up of 13 amino acids. Losses at the gene ends were 5 bases for V and 8 bases for J; bases not matched to a gene: 2. Germline CDR1 MNHEY, CDR2 SVGEGT. CDR3 loop: CASSMTGDSPLHF. CDR3 bases: TGTGCCAGCAGTATGACAGGGGATTCACCCCTCCACTTT.

This chain joins TRBV4-1 and TRBJ2-1; 11 positions match TRBD2. This CDR3 is 16 amino acids long. Germline CDR1 and CDR2: MGHRA and YSYEKL. V lost 4 bases and J lost 8; bases outside the gene matches: 10. This CDR3 is CASSLALAGGVYEQFF. Written as DNA, the CDR3 is TGCGCCAGCAGCCTCGCGCTAGCGGGGGGCGTCTATGAGCAGTTCTTC.

The CDR3 sequence is CASSGNRDRVFYSNQPQHF. CDR3 nucleotides: TGTGCCAGCAGTGGGAACCGGGACAGGGTATTTTATAGCAATCAGCCCCAGCATTTT. The chain couples TRBV6-9 to TRBJ1-5, with 9 nucleotides matching TRBD1. Germline-derived CDR1 and CDR2 are MNHGY and SVAAGI. With V trimmed by 5 bases and J by 0 bases, 14 bases remained unmatched. The CDR3 covers 19 residues.

This clonotype was observed a few times. The chain recombines TRBV20-1 with TRBJ2-3; unclear D gene. CDR1 and CDR2 (germline): DFQATT, SNEGSKA (reference sequence). The CDR3 is made up of 11 amino acids. V was shortened by 5 bases and J by 8 bases, with 11 bases between the two germline ends. CDR3 residues: CSAWSTGTQYF. As DNA, the CDR3 is TGCAGTGCTTGGTCGACTGGTACGCAGTATTTT.

This clonotype was observed a handful of times. The gene calls are TRBV5-5 and TRBJ2-7, with D possibly TRBD1 on 6 matching bases. CDR3 size: 14 residues. Germline V gene sequence: CDR1 SGHKS, CDR2 YYEKEE (reference sequence). Between the trimmed V and J ends, which lost 0 bases and 2 bases, there was a span of 9 bases. The CDR3 loop reads CASSLVDSAYEQYF. CDR3 DNA: TGTGCCAGCAGCTTGGTGGACAGCGCCTACGAGCAGTACTTC.

The J gene is TRBJ2-3, the V gene TRBV7-2; TRBD1 might be the D (6 bases). Trimming left V 5 bases short and J 6 bases short, with 15 bases between. The CDR3 is 14 residues long. Germline V lookup: CDR1 SGHTA, CDR2 FQGNSA. The CDR3 sequence: CASSRDMGTDTQYF. DNA for the CDR3: TGTGCCAGCAGCCGGGACATGGGAACCGATACGCAGTATTTT.

The rearrangement links TRBV4-1 to TRBJ2-1, with TRBD2 matching over 14 bases. The CDR3 length is 15 residues. CDR1 and CDR2 from the germline V gene are MGHRA and YSYEKL. J lost 7 bases, V lost 3 bases, and 2 bases had no gene match. The CDR3 nucleotides are TGCGCCAGCAGCCATAGACTAGCGGGGGGGAATGAGCAGTTCTTC. This sequence encodes CASSHRLAGGNEQFF.

The chain is built from TRBV9 and TRBJ1-1; 11 bases match TRBD1. The CDR3 spans 15 residues. CDR1 is SGDLS, CDR2 YYNGEE, per germline. V lost 4 bases to trimming and J lost 5 bases; unmatched junction nucleotides: 7. The CDR3 loop is CASSSIRDRGTEAFF. Written as DNA, the CDR3 is TGTGCCAGCAGCTCGATCCGGGACAGGGGGACTGAAGCTTTCTTT.

The V gene is TRBV6-2 or TRBV6-3, the J gene TRBJ2-3; D gene ambiguous. The CDR3 sequence is 13 residues long. CDR1 MNHEY and CDR2 SVGEGT come from the germline V gene. Trimming cost V 5 bases and J 3 bases, with 9 bases left between them. The DNA for the CDR3 is TGTGCCAGCAGTATCCTCAGGACAGATACGCAGTATTTT. It codes for CASSILRTDTQYF.

V gene TRBV6-2 or TRBV6-3 combines with J gene TRBJ2-1; TRBD2 agrees at 8 bases. The CDR3 is 16 residues long. V was clipped by 5 bases and J by 4 bases; unmatched bases: 10. CDR1 MNHEY and CDR2 SVGEGT come from the germline V gene. The CDR3 bases are TGTGCCAGCAGTAGACCTCGGGGGGGCAGTTACAATGAGCAGTTCTTC. Translation: CASSRPRGGSYNEQFF.

The chain employs TRBV11-2 and TRBJ1-2; 7 bases fit TRBD1. Germline V CDR1 and CDR2: SGHAT, FQNNGV. This CDR3 contains 19 residues. V shed 1 base, J shed 2 bases, and the junction held 16 bases outside the gene matches. The CDR3 spells CASSLAFNRGQNQNYGYTF. DNA for the CDR3: TGTGCCAGCAGCTTAGCCTTTAACCGGGGACAGAACCAAAACTATGGCTACACCTTC.